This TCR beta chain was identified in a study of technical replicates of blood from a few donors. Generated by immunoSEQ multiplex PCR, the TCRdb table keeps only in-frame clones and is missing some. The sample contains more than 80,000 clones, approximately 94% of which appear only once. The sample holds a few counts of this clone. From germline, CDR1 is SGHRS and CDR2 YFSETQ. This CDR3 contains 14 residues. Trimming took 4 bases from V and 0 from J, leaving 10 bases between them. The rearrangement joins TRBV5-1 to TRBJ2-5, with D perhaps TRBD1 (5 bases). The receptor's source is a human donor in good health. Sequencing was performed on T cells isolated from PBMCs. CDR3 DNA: TGCGCCAGCAGCCCGGACAACCACCAAGAGACCCAGTACTTC. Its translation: CASSPDNHQETQYF.